Listed below are T cell receptor beta chains from one sample, sequenced in a study of blood T cell repertoires in COVID-19. The repertoire was sequenced with immunoSEQ multiplex PCR; TCRdb's copy has only in-frame clones and lacks some. The sample holds more than 300,000 clones; 88% are singletons and the top ten take about 7%. Sequencing input: peripheral blood. The receptors were gathered from a woman between 65 and 79 years old with COVID-19, enrolled during active disease. Each CDR3 is given with its conserved first and last residue. Fields, in order: J gene, clone size, D gene, V gene, CDR3 DNA, CDR3 protein. A D gene is named only where the DNA matches it firmly. Rows may omit the clone size; those that give it use once, few, many or a size class.

>TRBJ2-7|few|.|TRBV12-3/TRBV12-4
TGTGCCAGCAGTTCAGACAGGAGATACGAGCAGTACTTC
CASSSDRRYEQYF
>TRBJ1-4|few|.|TRBV19
TGTGCCAGTAGTGGGCAAGGGGCGGCAGGTGAAAAACTGTTTTTT
CASSGQGAAGEKLFF
>TRBJ2-1|.|.|TRBV7-3
TGTGCCAGCAGCTTAAAACAGGGAAACAATGAGCAGTTCTTC
CASSLKQGNNEQFF
>TRBJ1-1|.|.|TRBV28
TGTGCCAGCAGGGCAGGGGTGTCGGGCACTGAAGCTTTCTTT
CASRAGVSGTEAFF
>TRBJ1-1|.|.|TRBV19
TGTGCCAGTAGTATAGTTTACTCGGGGATAGGAGCTTTCTTT
CASSIVYSGIGAFF
>TRBJ1-4|.|.|TRBV4-2
TGTGCCAGCAGCCAAGATATAGAACAGGAGTTTCGAGTGGGTGAAAAACTGTTTTTT
CASSQDIEQEFRVGEKLFF
>TRBJ1-5|once|.|TRBV4-1
TGCGCCAGCAGCCAAGATCGGTATTTCGGCAATCAGCCCCAGCATTTT
CASSQDRYFGNQPQHF
>TRBJ2-3|.|TRBD1|TRBV5-4
TGTGCCAGCAGCTCAGGCCGGGACAGGGCCACAGATACGCAGTATTTT
CASSSGRDRATDTQYF
>TRBJ1-1|.|.|TRBV24-1
TGTGCCACCAGTGACCCGGACACCAGACCACTGAACACTGAAGCTTTCTTT
CATSDPDTRPLNTEAFF
>TRBJ1-2|.|TRBD1|TRBV5-6
TGTGCCAGCAGCCCCGGACCGGACAGGGCTCTCTATGGCTACACCTTC
CASSPGPDRALYGYTF
>TRBJ2-7|.|.|TRBV9
TGTGCCAGCAGCGAACTGGGGGGAGACGAGCAGTACTTC
CASSELGGDEQYF
>TRBJ1-1|.|.|TRBV7-2
TGTGCCAGCAGCGCTCAGATGGCTGAAGCTTTCTTT
CASSAQMAEAFF
>TRBJ1-4|.|TRBD1|TRBV29-1
TGCAGCGTTGAGGTGACAGGGAGAGAAAAACTGTTTTTT
CSVEVTGREKLFF
>TRBJ2-7|.|.|TRBV10-3
TGTGCCATCAAGGGGTTCGACGAGCAGTACTTC
CAIKGFDEQYF
>TRBJ2-5|once|TRBD1|TRBV28
TGTGCCAGCAGTATTGGGACAGTCCGGGAGACCCAGTACTTC
CASSIGTVRETQYF
>TRBJ2-5|.|TRBD2|TRBV7-7
TGTGCCAGCAGCAAGGGACTAGCGGGGGCGGAGACCCAGTACTTC
CASSKGLAGAETQYF
>TRBJ2-3|once|TRBD1|TRBV10-1
TGCGCCAGCACAGGCGACAGGGCAGATACGCAGTATTTT
CASTGDRADTQYF
>TRBJ2-7|.|TRBD1|TRBV19
TGTGCCAGTAGTACCCCAAACAGGGGCTCCTACGAGCAGTACTTC
CASSTPNRGSYEQYF
>TRBJ1-5|.|.|TRBV7-8
TGTGCCAGCAGCTTAGAGGTCGGGTTGCGCCAGCCCCAGCATTTT
CASSLEVGLRQPQHF
>TRBJ1-2|.|.|TRBV6-1
TGTGCCAGCAGTGAAGTGGTGGGCCGTGGGGGCTACACCTTC
CASSEVVGRGGYTF
>TRBJ1-1|few|TRBD1|TRBV6-5
TGTGCCAGCAGTTACCCGGGACAGGGGTGGACTGAAGCTTTCTTT
CASSYPGQGWTEAFF
>TRBJ2-3|.|TRBD1|TRBV24-1
TGTGCCACCAGTGTAAACAGGGGTATGTCGGATACGCAGTATTTT
CATSVNRGMSDTQYF
>TRBJ2-3|.|.|TRBV30
TGTGCCTGGAATGAGGGAGGAGCAGATACGCAGTATTTT
CAWNEGGADTQYF
>TRBJ1-2|.|.|TRBV5-6
TGTGCCAGCAACTCCCCGGGGGATCGGGGCTACACCTTC
CASNSPGDRGYTF
>TRBJ1-2|once|TRBD1|TRBV12-3/TRBV12-4
TGTGCCAGCAGTCCAAGGACAGGGCGGGGCTACACCTTC
CASSPRTGRGYTF
>TRBJ1-1|.|.|TRBV6-5
TGTGCCAGCACCGGACAGACTGAAGCTTTCTTT
CASTGQTEAFF
>TRBJ2-1|few|.|TRBV2
TGTGCCAGCAGCCTCCGGACATCGGGCTCCTACAATGAGCAGTTCTTC
CASSLRTSGSYNEQFF
>TRBJ2-2|.|TRBD1|TRBV5-8
TGTGCCAGCAGTTTATTAAGCCCAGGGAGACAGGGCACCGGGGAGCTGTTTTTT
CASSLLSPGRQGTGELFF
>TRBJ2-3|.|.|TRBV9
TGTGCCAGCGGAGAAGTAGATACGCAGTATTTT
CASGEVDTQYF
>TRBJ2-7|once|.|TRBV5-1
TGCGCCAGCAGCATAGGGGACACCCCCTACGAGCAGTACTTC
CASSIGDTPYEQYF
>TRBJ1-3|.|.|TRBV19
TGTGCCAGTAGTCCCGCGGGGCACGGAAACACCATATATTTT
CASSPAGHGNTIYF
>TRBJ2-7|.|TRBD1|TRBV6-5
TGTGCCAGCACTTATATGAGGACAGGATCCTACGAGCAGTACTTC
CASTYMRTGSYEQYF